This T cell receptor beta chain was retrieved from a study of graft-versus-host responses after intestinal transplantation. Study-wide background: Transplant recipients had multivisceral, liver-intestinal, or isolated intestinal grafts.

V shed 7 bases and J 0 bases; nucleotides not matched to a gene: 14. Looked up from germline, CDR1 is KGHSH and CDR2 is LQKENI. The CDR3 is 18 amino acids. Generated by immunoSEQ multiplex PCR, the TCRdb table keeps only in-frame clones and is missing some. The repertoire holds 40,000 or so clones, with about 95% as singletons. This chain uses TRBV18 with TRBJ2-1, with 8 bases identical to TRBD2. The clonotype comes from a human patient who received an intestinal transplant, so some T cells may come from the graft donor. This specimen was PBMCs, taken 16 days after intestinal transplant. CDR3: CASCHVSSGRSSYNEQFF. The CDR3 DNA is TGTGCCAGCTGTCACGTGTCTAGCGGGCGCAGCTCCTACAATGAGCAGTTCTTC.